One sample yielded the 22 T cell receptor beta chains listed below, sequenced in a study of post-analysis software for immune sequencing data. Findings and limits, study-wide: Five TRBV segments occurring more often in patients than controls included TRBV5-6, TRBV5-1 and TRBV20-1.

Their target antigens are unknown. Unique-molecular-identifier-tagged TCR beta cDNA libraries were used. TCRdb analysed the PCR reads with MiXCR anew, one entry per CDR3 protein. The sample holds approximately 660,000 distinct CDR3 sequences, approximately 60% seen once. Sequenced material: blood. These receptors all stem from a girl aged 2 to 10 with multiple sclerosis.

J is TRBJ2-1 and V is TRBV20-1; 7 nucleotides line up with TRBD2. J lost 0 bases, V lost 8 bases, and 7 bases had no gene match. The CDR3 loop spans 14 amino acids. Looked up from germline, CDR1 is DFQATT and CDR2 is SNEGSKA (reference sequence). The CDR3 spells CSTLADDSYNEQFF. In DNA, the CDR3 is TGCAGTACTCTAGCGGATGACTCCTACAATGAGCAGTTCTTC.

This sequence joins TRBV6-5 and TRBJ2-1, with D perhaps given as TRBD1 or TRBD2 (6 bases each). This CDR3 is built from 14 residues. Germline V lookup: CDR1 MNHEY, CDR2 SVGAGI. V lost 2 bases, J lost 14 bases, and 19 bases lay in between. The CDR3 region is CASSYAKGGWGKFF. The CDR3 DNA follows: TGTGCCAGCAGTTACGCCAAGGGGGGATGGGGGAAGTTCTTC.

This clonotype was seen a few times. This chain connects TRBV28 to TRBJ2-5; D gene unclear. Germline assignment: CDR1 MDHEN and CDR2 SYDVKM. V dropped 5 bases and J dropped 5 bases, with 12 bases sitting between them. The CDR3 runs to 13 residues. The CDR3 sequence is CASSAQNVETQYF. Written as DNA, the CDR3 is TGTGCCAGCAGTGCCCAAAATGTGGAGACCCAGTACTTC.

V and J are TRBV20-1 and TRBJ1-2; 7 nucleotides match TRBD1. There are 13 residues in the CDR3. Germline-derived CDR1 and CDR2 are DFQATT and SNEGSKA (reference sequence). V was pared by 5 bases and J by 4 bases, with 7 bases of the junction left unmatched. The CDR3 DNA is TGCAGTGCTCAGGGGGGCGCGACCTATGGCTACACCTTC. It translates to CSAQGGATYGYTF.

This clonotype was seen once. The gene calls are TRBV7-2 and TRBJ2-7; either TRBD1 or TRBD2 may supply D (6 bases each). The last part of the DNA fits TRBJ2-5 better; the J call may be wrong. Germline V lookup: CDR1 SGHTA, CDR2 FQGNSA. This CDR3 has 15 residues. Here the CDR3 DNA reads TGTGCCAGCAGTCGCGAGGGGGGCCGTACGGAGACCCAGTACTTC. It encodes CASSREGGRTETQYF.

The chain is built from TRBV20-1 and TRBJ1-2; 8 bases match TRBD1. The V gene end was trimmed by 1 base and the J gene end by 5 bases; junction bases not matched to a gene: 3. This CDR3 contains 13 residues. In germline, CDR1 is DFQATT, CDR2 SNEGSKA (reference sequence). The DNA of the CDR3 is TGCAGTGCTAGAGCAAGGACAGGGTATGGCTACACCTTC. It encodes CSARARTGYGYTF.

This clonotype was seen a few times. V usage is TRBV20-1 and J usage is TRBJ1-5, with D perhaps matching TRBD1 (5 bases). Deletions cut 3 bases from V and 1 base from J, with 13 bases between. Germline V gene sequence: CDR1 DFQATT, CDR2 SNEGSKA (reference sequence). The CDR3 runs 15 residues. The CDR3: CSARVRGTSNQPQHF. The CDR3, as DNA: TGCAGTGCTAGGGTCCGGGGGACCAGCAATCAGCCCCAGCATTTT.

This clonotype was picked up a small number of times. The gene calls are TRBV14 and TRBJ2-7, with no clear D. Germline values: CDR1 SGHDN, CDR2 FVKESK. This CDR3 comprises 14 residues. The V end lost 0 bases, the J end lost 2 bases, and 8 bases lay between the germline ends. The CDR3 protein is CASSQDLRTYEQYF. CDR3 DNA sequence: TGTGCCAGCAGCCAAGACCTACGAACCTACGAGCAGTACTTC. The whole variable domain, remainder taken from reference TRBV14 and TRBJ2-7, is EAGVTQFPSHSVIEKGQTVTLRCDPISGHDNLYWYRRVMGKEIKFLLHFVKESKQDESGMPNNRFLAERTGGTYSTLKVQPAELEDSGVYFCASSQDLRTYEQYFGPGTRLTVT.

This rearrangement joins TRBV29-1 to TRBJ2-3; a weak D match, TRBD1 (5 bases). Deletions cut 7 bases from V and 3 bases from J, with 11 bases between. CDR1 and CDR2 from the germline V gene are SQVTM and ANQGSEA. The CDR3 loop spans 12 amino acids. The CDR3 protein is CSADSLTDTQYF. The CDR3 DNA sequence: TGCAGCGCCGACAGCCTTACAGATACGCAGTATTTT.

The chain has TRBV4-2 and TRBJ2-3, with D possibly matching TRBD2 (6 bases). This CDR3 region has 14 residues. Trimming shortened V by 4 bases and J by 5 bases, and 13 bases separated the two germline ends. Germline values: CDR1 LGHNA, CDR2 YNFKEQ. The DNA of the CDR3 is TGTGCCAGCAGCCCGGGAGTAGGAGAAGATACGCAGTATTTT. Residues: CASSPGVGEDTQYF.

In DNA, the CDR3 is TGCAGCGTTCAAGTGGGACTAGCGGGAGATCAGTCCTACGAGCAGTACTTC. Protein: CSVQVGLAGDQSYEQYF. The chain recombines TRBV29-1 with TRBJ2-7; 14 positions match TRBD2. This CDR3 is built from 17 residues. Germline CDR1 SQVTM, CDR2 ANQGSEA. Trimming removed 5 bases from V and 1 base from J; junction bases left unmatched: 10.

CDR3 amino acids: CSAGKMAEAFF. CDR3 bases: TGCAGTGCCGGGAAGATGGCTGAAGCTTTCTTT. This rearrangement joins TRBV20-1 to TRBJ1-1; D uncertain. The CDR3 covers 11 residues. Trimming took 6 bases from V and 6 from J, leaving 11 bases between them. Germline V gives CDR1 DFQATT, CDR2 SNEGSKA (reference sequence).

This clonotype was detected a few times. The chain is built from TRBV20-1 and TRBJ2-1, with D perhaps matching TRBD2 (6 bases). This CDR3 is built from 15 residues. The V end lost 0 bases, the J end lost 9 bases, and 18 bases lay between the germline ends. Germline V gene lookup returns CDR1 DFQATT and CDR2 SNEGSKA (reference sequence). This chain's CDR3 is CSAREIGLTTGEQFF. CDR3 in DNA: TGCAGTGCTAGAGAAATAGGACTAACGACTGGTGAGCAGTTCTTC.

The genes are TRBV11-2 and TRBJ1-1; 9 bases fit TRBD1. CDR3 length: 15 amino acids. Trimming at V came to 4 bases and at J to 11 bases, leaving 14 bases not matched to a gene. CDR1 and CDR2 from the germline V gene are SGHAT and FQNNGV. In DNA, the CDR3 is TGTGCCAGCAGCTCTACGAGGATACAGGGGGCCGTGGCTTTCTTT. It translates to CASSSTRIQGAVAFF.

The V gene is TRBV20-1, the J gene TRBJ2-7; 7 positions match TRBD1. Trimming removed 3 bases from V and 3 bases from J; junction bases left unmatched: 11. Germline lookup yields CDR1 DFQATT and CDR2 SNEGSKA (reference sequence). CDR3 length: 15 residues. DNA of the CDR3: TGCAGTGCTAGGGGGGTTACGACAGGGATCTACGAGCAGTACTTC. Translated, it gives CSARGVTTGIYEQYF.

The rearrangement joins TRBV11-1 to TRBJ2-7, with D possibly called TRBD1 or TRBD2 (5 bases each). CDR3 length equals 14 residues. Trimming cost V 2 bases and J 5 bases, with 13 bases left between them. Germline assignment: CDR1 SGHAT and CDR2 FQDESV (reference sequence). CDR3 amino acids: CASSLSGTNHEQYF. The DNA of the CDR3 is TGTGCCAGCAGCTTATCCGGGACCAACCACGAGCAGTACTTC.

V usage is TRBV9 and J usage is TRBJ2-3; no reliable D call. The CDR3 is made up of 14 amino acids. Per the germline V gene, CDR1 is SGDLS and CDR2 is YYNGEE. Trimming stripped 4 bases from V and 2 bases from J, with 11 bases between. The CDR3 here is CASSPRAYTDTQYF. The CDR3 bases are TGTGCCAGCAGCCCCCGGGCCTACACAGATACGCAGTATTTT.

This clonotype has only a few counts. The chain carries TRBV6-2 or TRBV6-3 and TRBJ1-2; D might be TRBD1 (5 bases). Per germline, CDR1 MNHEY and CDR2 SVGEGT. Trimming removed 3 bases from V and 4 bases from J, with 15 bases in between. This CDR3 is 15 amino acids long. CDR3: CASSYRDLTIYGYTF. The CDR3 DNA reads TGTGCCAGCAGTTATCGGGACCTAACCATCTATGGCTACACCTTC.

The chain employs TRBV9 and TRBJ2-2; D not resolved. V dropped 3 bases and J dropped 2 bases, with 8 bases sitting between them. This CDR3 has 14 residues. Germline loops: CDR1 SGDLS, CDR2 YYNGEE. This chain's CDR3 is CASSEGTNTGELFF. The CDR3 DNA is TGTGCCAGCAGCGAGGGTACCAACACCGGGGAGCTGTTTTTT.

The chain's CDR3 is CASSTPGRGRFNEQFF. CDR3 nucleotide sequence: TGTGCCAGCAGCACCCCTGGCCGGGGGCGATTCAATGAGCAGTTCTTC. The chain joins TRBV7-9 to TRBJ2-1; either TRBD1 or TRBD2 may supply D (6 bases each). Germline V gene data show CDR1 as SEHNR and CDR2 as FQNEAQ (reference sequence). Between the trimmed V and J ends, which lost 5 bases and 6 bases, there was a span of 20 bases. The CDR3 contains 16 residues. Full variable domain (outside the CDR3, taken from reference TRBV7-9 and TRBJ2-1): DTGVSQNPRHKITKRGQNVTFRCDPISEHNRLYWYRQTLGQGPEFLTYFQNEAQLEKSRLLSDRFSAERPKGSFSTLEIQRTEQGDSAMYLCASSTPGRGRFNEQFFGPGTRLTVL.

V and J are TRBV6-2 or TRBV6-3 and TRBJ2-5; possible D gene TRBD1, 6 bases. The V and J ends lost 2 bases and 3 bases respectively, with 10 bases between them. The CDR3 extends over 14 amino acids. CDR1 MNHEY and CDR2 SVGEGT come from the germline V gene. Written as DNA, the CDR3 is TGTGCCAGCAGTTACGTAGCAGGGGAAGAGACCCAGTACTTC. This gives the protein CASSYVAGEETQYF.

Here the CDR3 reads CASSPGDGLYEQYF. Written as DNA, the CDR3 is TGTGCCAGCTCACCGGGGGACGGGCTCTACGAGCAGTACTTC. The chain uses TRBV18 and TRBJ2-4; D tentatively fits TRBD1 or TRBD2 (5 bases each). The tail of the sequence fits TRBJ2-7 better, so the J call may be wrong. CDR1 is KGHSH, CDR2 LQKENI, per germline. The CDR3 runs to 14 residues.